A selection of T cell receptor beta chains follows, all from one sample in a study of identical twins. TCRdb reanalysed the 5' RACE reads using MiXCR and keeps one entry per CDR3 protein. This sample has 650,000 to 750,000 distinct CDR3 sequences, with 21% found just once. This same sample was also part of a study on T cells expressing NK-cell markers.

Sequenced: PBMCs. These receptors all come from a woman under 30 in good health. Each CDR3 is given with its conserved first and last residue. The D gene is left open where the match is weak. Rows give clone size only sometimes, using once, few, many, or a class for an expanded clone.

>TRBV29-1|TRBD1|TRBJ2-7|few
CSVDGTAYEQYF
TGCAGCGTCGATGGGACAGCCTACGAGCAGTACTTC
>TRBV12-3/TRBV12-4|.|TRBJ2-5|few
CASNGPVETQYF
TGTGCCAGCAATGGCCCGGTGGAGACCCAGTACTTC
>TRBV12-3/TRBV12-4|.|TRBJ2-7|.
CASSFTLSEQYF
TGTGCCAGCAGCTTTACTTTGAGCGAGCAGTACTTC
>TRBV12-3/TRBV12-4|.|TRBJ2-2|many
CASWDTLNTGELFF
TGTGCCAGTTGGGACACTTTAAACACCGGGGAGCTGTTTTTT
>TRBV6-1|.|TRBJ2-4|.
CASSRTSGGATKNIQYF
TGTGCCAGCAGCCGTACGTCGGGGGGCGCGACCAAAAACATTCAGTACTTC
>TRBV20-1|.|TRBJ2-7|.
CSARIPGGWEQYF
TGCAGTGCTAGAATACCCGGAGGGTGGGAGCAGTACTTC
>TRBV29-1|.|TRBJ1-2|many
CSVWVPVTGRRDGYTF
TGCAGCGTTTGGGTGCCCGTGACAGGTAGAAGAGATGGCTACACCTTC
>TRBV5-6|TRBD2|TRBJ2-3|.
CASSPGLAPDTQYF
TGTGCCAGCAGCCCCGGACTAGCCCCAGATACGCAGTATTTT
>TRBV20-1|TRBD2|TRBJ2-5|.
CSAYTSGRSETQYF
TGCAGTGCCTACACTAGCGGGAGGTCAGAGACCCAGTACTTC
>TRBV3-1|TRBD1|TRBJ1-6|few
CASSNGPGQGLYNSPLHF
TGTGCCAGCAGCAACGGCCCGGGACAGGGCCTCTATAATTCACCCCTCCACTTT
>TRBV25-1|TRBD2|TRBJ2-7|.
CASSEIGLAGTLNF
TGTGCCAGCAGTGAAATCGGACTAGCGGGAACCCTCAACTTC
>TRBV20-1|TRBD2|TRBJ2-1|few
CSARDPALAGGNEQFF
TGCAGTGCTAGAGATCCCGCACTAGCGGGGGGGAATGAGCAGTTCTTC
>TRBV7-2|TRBD1|TRBJ2-2|.
CASSSEGGRLRELFF
TGTGCCAGCAGCTCAGAAGGGGGCCGGTTGAGGGAGCTGTTTTTT
>TRBV5-1|.|TRBJ1-2|.
CASSWNIANYGYTF
TGCGCCAGCAGCTGGAATATAGCTAACTATGGCTACACCTTC
>TRBV20-1|TRBD2|TRBJ2-5|few
CSARGSSGVLETQYF
TGCAGTGCTAGAGGGTCTAGCGGGGTTTTGGAGACCCAGTACTTC
>TRBV6-1|TRBD1|TRBJ2-7|.
CASRRMTGYPSYEQYF
TGTGCCAGCCGTAGAATGACAGGGTATCCATCCTACGAGCAGTACTTC
>TRBV5-1|.|TRBJ2-1|many
CASSLAGGPNEQFF
TGCGCCAGCAGCTTGGCAGGGGGGCCTAATGAGCAGTTCTTC
>TRBV20-1|.|TRBJ1-5|.
CSARSREGSNQPQHF
TGCAGTGCTAGAAGCAGGGAGGGTAGCAATCAGCCCCAGCATTTT
>TRBV5-1|TRBD1|TRBJ2-7|few
CASARDRGSYEQYF
TGCGCCAGCGCTCGGGACAGGGGGTCCTACGAGCAGTACTTC
>TRBV5-1|TRBD2|TRBJ2-1|many
CASRSLAGVNEQFF
TGCGCCAGCAGGTCCCTAGCGGGAGTCAATGAGCAGTTCTTC
>TRBV29-1|.|TRBJ2-1|.
CSVEGESNEQFF
TGCAGCGTTGAAGGTGAGAGCAATGAGCAGTTCTTC
>TRBV7-2|.|TRBJ2-1|.
CASSVRGNEQFF
TGTGCCAGCAGCGTAAGGGGGAATGAGCAGTTCTTC
>TRBV5-1|TRBD2|TRBJ2-1|few
CASSTGLAQNEQFF
TGCGCCAGCTCGACTGGACTAGCGCAAAATGAGCAGTTCTTC
>TRBV29-1|.|TRBJ2-1|many
CSAGSRGNEQFF
TGCAGCGCTGGGTCCAGAGGCAACGAGCAGTTCTTC
>TRBV11-3|TRBD1|TRBJ2-5|few
CASSPGQGRSRETQYF
TGTGCCAGCAGCCCGGGACAGGGGCGAAGCCGAGAGACCCAGTACTTC
>TRBV12-3/TRBV12-4|TRBD1|TRBJ1-1|.
CASSLSGTGAEAFF
TGTGCCAGCAGTTTATCCGGGACAGGGGCTGAAGCTTTCTTT
>TRBV10-3|.|TRBJ2-7|.
CAIKEGGPNREQYF
TGTGCCATTAAAGAAGGGGGGCCGAACCGCGAGCAGTACTTC
>TRBV12-3/TRBV12-4|TRBD1|TRBJ2-3|.
CASSLDRGHNTDTQYF
TGTGCCAGCAGCCTGGACAGGGGGCATAACACAGATACGCAGTATTTT
>TRBV9|.|TRBJ2-7|many
CASSVAGGGQYF
TGTGCCAGCAGCGTAGCCGGTGGGGGGCAGTACTTC
>TRBV20-1|.|TRBJ2-5|few
CSARGSRKETQYF
TGCAGTGCTAGAGGATCCCGAAAAGAGACCCAGTACTTC
>TRBV3-1|.|TRBJ2-7|.
CASSHLARYEQYF
TGTGCCAGCAGCCATTTGGCGCGCTACGAGCAGTACTTC
>TRBV7-9|.|TRBJ2-1|.
CASSFQRLLQNEQFF
TGTGCCAGCAGCTTTCAACGACTTCTGCAGAATGAGCAGTTCTTC
>TRBV29-1|.|TRBJ2-3|few
CSVEDTGVEADTQYF
TGCAGCGTTGAAGATACGGGGGTCGAAGCAGATACGCAGTATTTT